This TCR beta chain was recovered during a study of cytotoxic CD8 clonotypes in ibrutinib-treated CLL. Whole-study context: Complete response was seen in 2 patients and partial in approximately 24; some 12 progressed and roughly 15 stayed remitted after a median roughly 70 months.

The data were produced by immunoSEQ multiplex PCR, yet TCRdb's version contains in-frame clones alone and is incomplete. The sample yields tens of thousands of clones, around 80% seen once. CDR1 is ENHRY and CDR2 is SYGVKD in the germline V gene. The length of the CDR3 is 12 residues. V gave up 2 bases and J gave up 7 bases, with 9 bases separating them. This specimen consisted of PBMCs, obtained before ibrutinib treatment. The chain links TRBV10-3 to TRBJ2-7; D is possibly TRBD2 (5 bases). This TCR was sampled from a human donor with chronic lymphocytic leukemia. DNA for the CDR3: TGTGCCATCAGTGAGGTGGAGCGGGAGCAGTACTTC. Translation: CAISEVEREQYF.